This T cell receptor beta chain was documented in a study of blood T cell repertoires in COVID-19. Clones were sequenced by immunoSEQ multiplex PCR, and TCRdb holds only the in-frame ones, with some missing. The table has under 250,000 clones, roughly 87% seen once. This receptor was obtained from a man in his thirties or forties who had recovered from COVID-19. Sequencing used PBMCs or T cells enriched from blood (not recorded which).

CDR3 nucleotide sequence: TGTGCCAGCAGCCGAGGAGGGCGTATGACTGAAGCTTTCTTT. It codes for CASSRGGRMTEAFF. The gene calls are TRBV28 and TRBJ1-1; no definite D call. The germline gives CDR1 MDHEN, CDR2 SYDVKM. The CDR3 is made up of 14 amino acids. Trimming left V 6 bases short and J 5 bases short, with 16 bases between.